The clone carrying this T cell receptor beta chain was seen at least ten times. The antigen is undetermined. This sample was included in a study of identical twins. Points from the study as a whole: While abundant cord blood beta clonotypes carried fewer insertions, memory repertoires showed no such pattern.

TCRdb reanalysed the 5' RACE reads using MiXCR and keeps one entry per CDR3 protein. The profile shows 400,000 to 500,000 distinct CDR3 sequences, approximately 17% of them singletons. Every donor was a healthy Caucasian. This clonotype was sampled from a man aged 50-59 years in good health. Sequencing used naive T cells sorted from blood.

The CDR3 loop is CASRFTEAFF. For the CDR3, the DNA is TGTGCCAGCAGATTCACTGAAGCTTTCTTT. The gene calls are TRBV12-3 or TRBV12-4 and TRBJ1-1; no definite D call. The germline V and J ends were trimmed by 6 bases and 4 bases, with 3 bases remaining between them. CDR3 length: 10 residues.